Presented here are 13 T cell receptor beta chains from one specimen sequenced in a study of T cell repertoires in cytomegalovirus infection. TCRdb used MiXCR to reprocess the reads, holding one entry per CDR3 protein. The sample lists some 160,000 distinct CDR3 sequences, 15% to 20% seen once, with over 15% in the top ten. The sequencing sample was made of CD8+ T cells from PBMCs. All receptors derive from a human donor in good health (CMV status not recorded). Some clones in this sample may be carry-over from other donors' samples.

This clonotype has a handful of counts. The chain combines TRBV7-8 with TRBJ1-1, with 8 bases identical to TRBD1. With V trimmed by 2 bases and J by 0 bases, 8 bases remained unmatched. The germline V gene has CDR1 SGHVS and CDR2 FQNEAQ. This CDR3 region has 17 residues. In DNA form, the CDR3 reads TGTGCCAGCAGCTTAAGTCACCAGGGGGCTTTGAACACTGAAGCTTTCTTT. Translated, it gives CASSLSHQGALNTEAFF.

This clonotype was counted between two and nine times. The chain uses TRBV4-1 and TRBJ2-1; no definite D call. V lost 1 base, J lost 8 bases, and 12 bases lay in between. The CDR3 length is 14 residues. Germline V gene sequence: CDR1 MGHRA, CDR2 YSYEKL. The CDR3 nucleotides read TGCGCCAGCAGCCAAGTTTCAGGTCAACATGAGCAGTTCTTC. Its translation is CASSQVSGQHEQFF.

The chain is built from TRBV11-2 and TRBJ2-7; 10 bases agree with TRBD2. Germline CDR1 SGHAT, CDR2 FQNNGV. The CDR3 runs to 16 residues. V shed 3 bases and J 6 bases; nucleotides not matched to a gene: 11. The CDR3 DNA is TGTGCCAGCAGCTTCGATCGGCTAGCGGGAGTACTCGAGCAGTACTTC. It encodes CASSFDRLAGVLEQYF.

There are many counts of this clonotype. V is TRBV4-3 and J is TRBJ1-2; the D gene is possibly TRBD1 (5 bases). V was trimmed by 3 bases and J by 7 bases, leaving 18 bases between them. Per germline, CDR1 LGHNA and CDR2 YSLEER. The CDR3 runs 15 residues. The CDR3, as DNA: TGCGCCAGCAGCCAGGCAGGGACGGTCTGGTCTGGCTACACCTTC. It codes for CASSQAGTVWSGYTF.

This chain links TRBV5-1 with TRBJ1-2; D is possibly TRBD1 (6 bases). The ends were cut back, 4 bases at V and 6 bases at J, with 16 bases in the middle. There are 14 residues in the CDR3. The germline V gene encodes CDR1 SGHRS and CDR2 YFSETQ. The CDR3 DNA reads as TGCGCCAGCAGCCCGGTCGGGGGGGCGGATGGCTACACCTTC. Translation gives CASSPVGGADGYTF.

The chain couples TRBV7-3 to TRBJ2-5; TRBD2 matches at 11 bases. In germline, CDR1 is SGHTA, CDR2 FQGTGA. Germline trimming cut 5 bases from V and 6 bases from J; bases unmatched to any gene: 11. There are 16 residues in the CDR3. CDR3 in DNA: TGTGCCAGCAGCCAAGCTACTAGCGGGAGTAGAAAGACCCAGTACTTC. Translating gives CASSQATSGSRKTQYF.

The CDR3 region has the DNA TGTGCCAGCAGTTCGGACATGACAAACACCGGGGAGCTGTTTTTT. It translates to CASSSDMTNTGELFF. The chain employs TRBV6-6 and TRBJ2-2; maybe TRBD1 (5 bases). V gave up 4 bases and J gave up 2 bases, with 11 bases separating them. CDR1 and CDR2 from the germline V gene are MNHNY and SVGAGI (reference sequence). This CDR3 comprises 15 residues.

This sequence joins TRBV29-1 and TRBJ2-2; no firm D call. V was shortened by 5 bases and J by 6 bases, with 13 bases between the two germline ends. The CDR3 is made up of 13 amino acids. Germline V gene sequence: CDR1 SQVTM, CDR2 ANQGSEA. Here the CDR3 DNA reads TGCAGCGTTAGTACCGTGGACGCCGGGGAGCTGTTTTTT. The encoded protein is CSVSTVDAGELFF.

The rearrangement joins TRBV5-1 to TRBJ2-7; D possibly uses TRBD1 or TRBD2 (5 bases each). The V end lost 2 bases, the J end lost 6 bases, and 15 bases lay between the germline ends. CDR1 is SGHRS and CDR2 is YFSETQ in the germline V gene. This CDR3 region has 14 residues. The CDR3 region has the DNA TGCGCCAGCAGCTTTTCCCGGTCGGGGCCCGAGCAGTACTTC. Protein sequence: CASSFSRSGPEQYF.

J is TRBJ1-5 and V is TRBV7-6, with D hard to call. The CDR3 has 13 residues. The ends were cut back, 3 bases at V and 3 bases at J, with 6 bases in the middle. Per germline, CDR1 SGHVS and CDR2 FNYEAQ. CDR3 in amino acids: CASSFPTNQPQHF. The CDR3 nucleotides are TGTGCCAGCAGCTTCCCGACCAATCAGCCCCAGCATTTT. Drawing the rest from reference TRBV7-6 and TRBJ1-5, the complete variable domain is GAGVSQSPRYKVTKRGQDVALRCDPISGHVSLYWYRQALGQGPEFLTYFNYEAQQDKSGLPNDRFSAERPEGSISTLTIQRTEQRDSAMYRCASSFPTNQPQHFGDGTRLSIL.

This clonotype was detected many times. The V gene is TRBV7-8, the J gene TRBJ2-5; 13 bases map to TRBD2. Germline assignment: CDR1 SGHVS and CDR2 FQNEAQ. The CDR3 loop spans 15 amino acids. J lost 4 bases, V lost 5 bases, and 4 bases had no gene match. In DNA form, the CDR3 reads TGTGCCAGCAGCCCCCGGACTAGCGGGAGAGAGACCCAGTACTTC. Protein: CASSPRTSGRETQYF.

The chain employs TRBV19 and TRBJ1-1; the match to TRBD1 covers 11 bases. The V gene end was trimmed by 6 bases and the J gene end by 4 bases; junction bases not matched to a gene: 10. This CDR3 comprises 16 residues. Per the germline V gene, CDR1 is LNHDA and CDR2 is SQIVND (reference sequence). The CDR3, as DNA: TGTGCCAGTAGCATCGGGACAGGGGGAGGGAGCACTGAAGCTTTCTTT. This translates into CASSIGTGGGSTEAFF.

V gene TRBV2 combines with J gene TRBJ1-5; possibly TRBD1 for D (6 bases). V gave up 7 bases and J gave up 5 bases, with 18 bases separating them. CDR3 size: 15 residues. Germline V gene sequence: CDR1 SNHLY, CDR2 FYNNEI. CDR3 DNA: TGTGCCAGCAACACAGGGAGGGTGATGGATCAGCCCCAGCATTTT. Amino acid sequence: CASNTGRVMDQPQHF.